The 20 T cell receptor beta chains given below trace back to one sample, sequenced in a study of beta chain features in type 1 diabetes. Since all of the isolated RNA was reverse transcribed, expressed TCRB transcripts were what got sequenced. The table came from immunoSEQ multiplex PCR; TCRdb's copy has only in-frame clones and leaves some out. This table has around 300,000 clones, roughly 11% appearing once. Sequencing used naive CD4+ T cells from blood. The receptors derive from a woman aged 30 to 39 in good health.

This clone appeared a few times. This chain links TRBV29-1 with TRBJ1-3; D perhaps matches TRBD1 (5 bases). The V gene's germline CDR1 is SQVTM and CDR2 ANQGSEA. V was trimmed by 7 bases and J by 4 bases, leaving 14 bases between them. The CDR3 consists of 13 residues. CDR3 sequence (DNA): TGCAGCGCCGCGGACAAATCCGGAAACACCATATATTTT. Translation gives CSAADKSGNTIYF.

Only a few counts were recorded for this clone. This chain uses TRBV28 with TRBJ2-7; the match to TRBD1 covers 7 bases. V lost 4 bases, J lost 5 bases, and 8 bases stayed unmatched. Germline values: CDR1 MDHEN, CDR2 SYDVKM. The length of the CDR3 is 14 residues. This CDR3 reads CASSYPVQGHEQYF. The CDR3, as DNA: TGTGCCAGCAGTTATCCCGTACAGGGGCACGAGCAGTACTTC.

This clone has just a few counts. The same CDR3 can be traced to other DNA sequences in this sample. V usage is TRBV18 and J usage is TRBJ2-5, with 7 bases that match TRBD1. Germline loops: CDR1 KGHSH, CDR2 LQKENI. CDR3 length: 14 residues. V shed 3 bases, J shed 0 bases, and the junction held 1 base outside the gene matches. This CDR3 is CASSPGQDQETQYF. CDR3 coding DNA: TGTGCCAGCTCACCCGGACAGGACCAAGAGACCCAGTACTTC.

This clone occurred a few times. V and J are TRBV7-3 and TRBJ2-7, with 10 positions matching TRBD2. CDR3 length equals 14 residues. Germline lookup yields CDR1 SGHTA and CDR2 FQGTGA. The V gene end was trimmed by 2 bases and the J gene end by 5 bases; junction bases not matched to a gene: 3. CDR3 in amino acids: CASSLASGSHEQYF. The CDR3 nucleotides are TGTGCCAGCAGCTTAGCTAGCGGGAGTCACGAGCAGTACTTC.

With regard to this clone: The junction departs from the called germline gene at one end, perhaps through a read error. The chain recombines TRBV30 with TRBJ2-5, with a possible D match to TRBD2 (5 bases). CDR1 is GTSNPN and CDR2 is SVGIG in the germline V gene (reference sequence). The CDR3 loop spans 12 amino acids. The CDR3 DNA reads TGTGCCGGGAGCCCCTACCAAGAGACCCAGTACTTC. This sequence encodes CAGSPYQETQYF.

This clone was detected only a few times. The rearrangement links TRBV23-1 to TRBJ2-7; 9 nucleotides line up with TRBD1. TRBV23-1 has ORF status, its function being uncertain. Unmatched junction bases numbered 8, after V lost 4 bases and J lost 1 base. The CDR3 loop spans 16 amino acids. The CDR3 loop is CASSPRTGANSYEQYF. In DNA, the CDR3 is TGCGCCAGCAGTCCCAGGACAGGGGCAAATTCCTACGAGCAGTACTTC.

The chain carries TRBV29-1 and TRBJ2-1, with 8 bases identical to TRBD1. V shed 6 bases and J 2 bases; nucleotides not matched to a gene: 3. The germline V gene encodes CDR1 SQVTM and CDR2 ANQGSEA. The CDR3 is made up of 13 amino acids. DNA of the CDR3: TGCAGCGTAGACAGGGGACCCTACAATGAGCAGTTCTTC. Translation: CSVDRGPYNEQFF.

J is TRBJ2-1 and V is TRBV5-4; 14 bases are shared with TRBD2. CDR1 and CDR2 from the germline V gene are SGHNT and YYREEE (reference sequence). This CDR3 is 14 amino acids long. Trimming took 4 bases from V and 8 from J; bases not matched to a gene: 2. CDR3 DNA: TGTGCCAGCAGCGGGACTAGCGGGAGCTATGAGCAGTTCTTC. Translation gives CASSGTSGSYEQFF.

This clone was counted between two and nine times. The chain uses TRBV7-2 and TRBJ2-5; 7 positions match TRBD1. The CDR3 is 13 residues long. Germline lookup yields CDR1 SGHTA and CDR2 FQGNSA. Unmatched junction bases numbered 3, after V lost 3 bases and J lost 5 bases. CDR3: CASSLTGYETQYF. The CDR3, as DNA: TGTGCCAGCAGCTTGACAGGGTACGAGACCCAGTACTTC.

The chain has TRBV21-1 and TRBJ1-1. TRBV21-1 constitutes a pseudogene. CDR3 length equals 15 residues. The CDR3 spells CASSKVWEVNTEAFF. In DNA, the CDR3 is TGTGCCAGCAGCAAAGTCTGGGAGGTGAACACTGAAGCTTTCTTT.

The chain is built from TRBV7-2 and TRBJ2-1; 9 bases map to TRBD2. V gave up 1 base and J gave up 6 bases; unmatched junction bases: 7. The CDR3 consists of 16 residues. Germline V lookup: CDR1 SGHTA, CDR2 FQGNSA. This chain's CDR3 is CASSLVGGRAVNEQFF. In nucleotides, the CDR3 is TGTGCCAGCAGCTTAGTTGGCGGGAGGGCCGTCAATGAGCAGTTCTTC.

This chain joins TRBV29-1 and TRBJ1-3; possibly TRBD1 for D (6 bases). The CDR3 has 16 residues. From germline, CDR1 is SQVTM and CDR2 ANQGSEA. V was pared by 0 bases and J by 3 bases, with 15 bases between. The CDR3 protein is CSVEEGQGQSGNTIYF. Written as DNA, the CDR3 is TGCAGCGTTGAAGAAGGGCAGGGGCAAAGTGGAAACACCATATATTTT.

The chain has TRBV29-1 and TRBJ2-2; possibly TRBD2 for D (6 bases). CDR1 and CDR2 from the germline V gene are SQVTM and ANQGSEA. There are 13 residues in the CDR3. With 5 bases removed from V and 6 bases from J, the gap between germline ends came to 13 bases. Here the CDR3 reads CSVSRERPGELFF. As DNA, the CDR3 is TGCAGCGTTAGTCGGGAGCGACCCGGGGAGCTGTTTTTT.

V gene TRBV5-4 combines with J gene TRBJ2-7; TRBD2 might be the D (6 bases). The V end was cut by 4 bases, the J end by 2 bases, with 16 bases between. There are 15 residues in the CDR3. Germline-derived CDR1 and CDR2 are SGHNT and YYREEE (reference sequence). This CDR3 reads CASSNGGTSTYEQYF. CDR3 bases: TGTGCCAGCAGCAACGGAGGGACCTCAACCTACGAGCAGTACTTC.

The CDR3 is CASSLGWRYEQYF. CDR3 DNA: TGTGCCAGCAGCTTAGGCTGGAGATACGAGCAGTACTTC. The chain combines TRBV11-2 with TRBJ2-7; the D is unclear. The CDR3 runs to 13 residues. V shed 1 base and J shed 4 bases, with 8 bases lying between them. Germline-derived CDR1 and CDR2 are SGHAT and FQNNGV.

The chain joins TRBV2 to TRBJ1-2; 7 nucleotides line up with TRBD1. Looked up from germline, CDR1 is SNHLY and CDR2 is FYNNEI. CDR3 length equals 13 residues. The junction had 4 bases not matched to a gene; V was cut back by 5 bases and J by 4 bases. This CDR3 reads CASSRTGLYGYTF. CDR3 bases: TGTGCCAGCAGTAGGACAGGACTCTATGGCTACACCTTC.

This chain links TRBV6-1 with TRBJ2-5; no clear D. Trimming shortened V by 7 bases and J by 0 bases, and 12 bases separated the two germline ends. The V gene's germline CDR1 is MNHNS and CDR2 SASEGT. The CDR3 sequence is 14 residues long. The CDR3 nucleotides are TGTGCCAGCACCGAGGTTGGCTACCAAGAGACCCAGTACTTC. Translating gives CASTEVGYQETQYF.

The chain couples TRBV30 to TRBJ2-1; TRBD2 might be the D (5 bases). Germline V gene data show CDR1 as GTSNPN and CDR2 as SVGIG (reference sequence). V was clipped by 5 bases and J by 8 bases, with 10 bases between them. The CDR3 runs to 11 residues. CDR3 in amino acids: CAWDIAYEQFF. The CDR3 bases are TGTGCCTGGGATATAGCGTATGAGCAGTTCTTC.

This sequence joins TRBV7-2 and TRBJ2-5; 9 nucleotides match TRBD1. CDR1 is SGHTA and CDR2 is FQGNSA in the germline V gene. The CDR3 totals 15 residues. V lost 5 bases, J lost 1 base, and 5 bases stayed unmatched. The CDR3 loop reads CASSQGDRAQETQYF. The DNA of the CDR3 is TGTGCCAGCAGCCAAGGGGACAGGGCCCAAGAGACCCAGTACTTC. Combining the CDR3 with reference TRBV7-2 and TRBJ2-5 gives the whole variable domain GAGVSQSPSNKVTEKGKDVELRCDPISGHTALYWYRQSLGQGLEFLIYFQGNSAPDKSGLPSDRFSAERTGGSVSTLTIQRTQQEDSAVYLCASSQGDRAQETQYFGPGTRLLVL.

Here the CDR3 DNA reads TGTGCCAGCTCATTGGGAGATTTAGATACGCAGTATTTT. It translates to CASSLGDLDTQYF. V gene TRBV18 combines with J gene TRBJ2-3, with D perhaps TRBD2 (5 bases). Deletions cut 5 bases from V and 5 bases from J, with 11 bases between. The CDR3 has 13 amino acids. Germline-derived CDR1 and CDR2 are KGHSH and LQKENI.